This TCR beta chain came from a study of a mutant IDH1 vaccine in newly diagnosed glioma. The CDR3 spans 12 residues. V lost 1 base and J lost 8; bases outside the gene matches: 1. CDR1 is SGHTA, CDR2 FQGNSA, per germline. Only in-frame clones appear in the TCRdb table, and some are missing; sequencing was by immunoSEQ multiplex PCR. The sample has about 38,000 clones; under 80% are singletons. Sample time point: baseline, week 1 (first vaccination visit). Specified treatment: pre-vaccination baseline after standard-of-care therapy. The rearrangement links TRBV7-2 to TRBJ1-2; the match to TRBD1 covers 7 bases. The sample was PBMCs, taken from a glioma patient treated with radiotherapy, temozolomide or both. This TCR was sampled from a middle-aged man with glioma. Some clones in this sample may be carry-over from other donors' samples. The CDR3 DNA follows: TGTGCCAGCAGCTTAGAAGGGGGCGGCTACACCTTC. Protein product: CASSLEGGGYTF.